This T cell receptor (beta chain) was recorded in a study of cytomegalovirus exposure and HLA in healthy donors. This PCR relied on a set of 60 Vbeta primers and 13 Jbeta primers. Measured with immunoSEQ multiplex PCR; TCRdb has only the in-frame clones, and not every one. The sample has fewer than 150,000 clones; 73% are singletons. Notes on the study in general: The listing of roughly 160 TCR beta chains classed them as cytomegalovirus-associated.

Comment on this clone: Its antigen is still unknown.

The TCR originated in a human donor in good health. Sequencing was performed on PBMCs.

This CDR3 is CASSQAPAGGGETQYF. CDR3 bases: TGCGCCAGCAGCCAAGCCCCTGCGGGGGGAGGGGAGACCCAGTACTTC. The rearrangement uses TRBV4-1 and TRBJ2-5; TRBD2 matches at 8 bases. The V gene's germline CDR1 is MGHRA and CDR2 YSYEKL. CDR3 length equals 16 residues. Germline trimming cut 1 base from V and 5 bases from J; bases unmatched to any gene: 9.